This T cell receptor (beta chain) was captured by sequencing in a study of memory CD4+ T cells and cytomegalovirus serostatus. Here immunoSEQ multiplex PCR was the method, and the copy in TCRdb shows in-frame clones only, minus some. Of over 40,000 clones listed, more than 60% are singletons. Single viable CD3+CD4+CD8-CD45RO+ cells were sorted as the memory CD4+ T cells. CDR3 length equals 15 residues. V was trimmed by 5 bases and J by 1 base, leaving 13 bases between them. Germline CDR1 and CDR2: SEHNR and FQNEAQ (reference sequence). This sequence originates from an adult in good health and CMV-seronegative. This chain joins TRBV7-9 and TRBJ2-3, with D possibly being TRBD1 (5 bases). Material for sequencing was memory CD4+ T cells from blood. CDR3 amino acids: CASSRQSSGTDTQYF. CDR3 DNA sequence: TGTGCCAGCAGCCGACAGTCCTCGGGCACAGATACGCAGTATTTT.